This TCR beta chain appears in the sequencing data of a study of blood T cells in healthy people across ages. This CDR3 has 17 amino acids. J lost 0 bases, V lost 7 bases, and 8 bases had no gene match. Primers used in a second PCR of roughly 6 to 11 cycles were a sample-barcoded 5' primer and a J-beta primer mix. TCRdb re-called the 5' RACE reads through MiXCR, storing one row per CDR3 protein. The table has some 1.6 million distinct CDR3 sequences, roughly 32% seen once. The sequence was collected from a woman aged 30 to 39 in good health. The material sequenced was blood. This chain joins TRBV12-3 or TRBV12-4 and TRBJ2-1; 11 bases are a match to TRBD2. In DNA, the CDR3 is TGTGCCAGCACCTGGACTAGCGGGTATCGCTCCTACAATGAGCAGTTCTTC. Amino acids: CASTWTSGYRSYNEQFF.